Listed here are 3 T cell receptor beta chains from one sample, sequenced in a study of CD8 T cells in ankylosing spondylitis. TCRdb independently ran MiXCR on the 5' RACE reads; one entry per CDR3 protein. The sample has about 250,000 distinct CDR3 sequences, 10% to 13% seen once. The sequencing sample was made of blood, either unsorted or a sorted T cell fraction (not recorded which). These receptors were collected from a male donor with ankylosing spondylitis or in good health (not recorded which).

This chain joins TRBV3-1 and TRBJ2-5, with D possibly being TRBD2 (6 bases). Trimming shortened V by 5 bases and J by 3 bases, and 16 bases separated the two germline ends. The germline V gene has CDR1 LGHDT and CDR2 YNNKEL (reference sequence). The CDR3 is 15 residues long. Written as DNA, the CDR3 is TGTGCCAGCAGCGGTGAAGGTCCGGGGGAAGAGACCCAGTACTTC. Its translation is CASSGEGPGEETQYF.

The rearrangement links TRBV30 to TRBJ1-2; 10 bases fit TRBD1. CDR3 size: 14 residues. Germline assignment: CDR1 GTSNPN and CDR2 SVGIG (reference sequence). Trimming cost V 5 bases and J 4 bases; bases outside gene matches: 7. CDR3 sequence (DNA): TGTGCCTGGCTCCCGGACAGGGGGGTCTATGGCTACACCTTC. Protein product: CAWLPDRGVYGYTF.

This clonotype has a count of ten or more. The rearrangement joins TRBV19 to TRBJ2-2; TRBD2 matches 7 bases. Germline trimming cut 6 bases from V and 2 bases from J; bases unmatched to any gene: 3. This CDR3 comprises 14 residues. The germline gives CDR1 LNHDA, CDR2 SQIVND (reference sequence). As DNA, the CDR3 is TGTGCCAGTAGGGGAGGGAGAAACACCGGGGAGCTGTTTTTT. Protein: CASRGGRNTGELFF.